The sequence of this TCR beta chain was determined in a study of Graves' ophthalmopathy and Graves' hyperthyroidism. Diagnoses were established from clinical symptoms, serum thyroxine, TRAb, thyroid ultrasound and orbital computed tomography. The PBMCs used were ones drawn from approximately 10 ml of fresh peripheral blood. The CDR3 sequence is 14 residues long. Germline V gives CDR1 LNHNV, CDR2 YYDKDF (reference sequence). CDR3 regions of TCR beta were amplified from RNA transcripts. An initial RT-PCR round employing HTBI primers preceded a second-round multiplex PCR. TCRdb fed the multiplex PCR reads into MiXCR, producing one record per CDR3 protein. The sample consists of 600,000 to 700,000 distinct CDR3 sequences, roughly two fifths of them appearing once.

The source is an adult man with Graves' ophthalmopathy. The sequencing sample was made of peripheral blood. This sequence joins TRBV15 and TRBJ2-5; D remains ambiguous. TRBJ2-1 explains the end of the DNA better; the J call may be wrong. The CDR3, as DNA: TGTGCCACCAGCAGAGATTACGACCACAATGAGCAGTTCTTC. It is translated as CATSRDYDHNEQFF.